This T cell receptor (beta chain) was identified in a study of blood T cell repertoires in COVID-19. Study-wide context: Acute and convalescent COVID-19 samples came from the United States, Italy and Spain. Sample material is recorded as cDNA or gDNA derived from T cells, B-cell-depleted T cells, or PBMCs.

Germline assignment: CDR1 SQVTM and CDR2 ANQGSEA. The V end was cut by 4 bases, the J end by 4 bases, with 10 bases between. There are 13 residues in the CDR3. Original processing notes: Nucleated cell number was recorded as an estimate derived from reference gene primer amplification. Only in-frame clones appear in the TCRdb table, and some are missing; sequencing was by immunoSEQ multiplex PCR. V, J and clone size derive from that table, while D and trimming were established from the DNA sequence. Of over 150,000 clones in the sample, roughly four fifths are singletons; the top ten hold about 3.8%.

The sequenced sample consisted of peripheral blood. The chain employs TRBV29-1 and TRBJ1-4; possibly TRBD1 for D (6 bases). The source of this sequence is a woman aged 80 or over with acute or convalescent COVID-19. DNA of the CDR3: TGCAGCGTTGGAGGGACACATAATGAAAAACTGTTTTTT. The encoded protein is CSVGGTHNEKLFF. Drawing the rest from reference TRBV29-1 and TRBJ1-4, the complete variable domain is SAVISQKPSRDICQRGTSLTIQCQVDSQVTMMFWYRQQPGQSLTLIATANQGSEATYESGFVIDKFPISRPNLTFSTLTVSNMSPEDSSIYLCSVGGTHNEKLFFGSGTQLSVL.